The next 11 T cell receptor beta chains were all read from a single sample in a study of blood T cells in healthy people across ages (dated by TCRdb to the mid-2010s). Libraries were prepared through 5' RACE. The data were produced on an Illumina HiSeq 2500. The second PCR ran for roughly 6 to 11 cycles and used a J-beta primer mix along with a sample-barcoded 5' primer. Clones were called with MiXCR by TCRdb after fastp trimmed the public reads at Q25, and only in-frame beta chains were retained. When rows share a CDR3 protein, they turn into one entry using the most common DNA and genes. The sample data list just over 800,000 distinct CDR3 sequences, and under 80% of these were observed just once. Approximately 30% of the sample is held by the ten biggest clonotypes. The source material was blood. These receptors originate from a young man in good health.

In its sample, this clonotype was seen a few times. This sequence joins TRBV4-2 and TRBJ2-5; possibly TRBD1 or TRBD2 for D (6 bases each). This CDR3 is built from 14 residues. Deletions cut 0 bases from V and 5 bases from J, with 10 bases between. Germline V lookup: CDR1 LGHNA, CDR2 YNFKEQ. In nucleotides, the CDR3 is TGTGCCAGCAGCCAAGATAGGGGGGTGGAGACCCAGTACTTC. Its translation is CASSQDRGVETQYF.

The chain is built from TRBV11-3 and TRBJ2-4, with 9 bases aligning to TRBD2. The CDR3 has 13 amino acids. Trimming at V came to 3 bases and at J to 8 bases, leaving 2 bases not matched to a gene. Germline V gene sequence: CDR1 SGHNT, CDR2 YENEEA. CDR3 bases: TGTGCCAGCAGCTTTAGCGGGGGAGACATTCAGTACTTC. It is translated as CASSFSGGDIQYF.

The chain couples TRBV28 to TRBJ2-1; tentatively, D is TRBD2 (5 bases). The V gene's germline CDR1 is MDHEN and CDR2 SYDVKM. The V end lost 6 bases, the J end lost 4 bases, and 13 bases lay between the germline ends. CDR3 size: 14 residues. The DNA of the CDR3 is TGTGCCAGCAGCCCAAAGGCGGGTTACAATGAGCAGTTCTTC. Translating it yields CASSPKAGYNEQFF.

The genes are TRBV29-1 and TRBJ2-5; D may be TRBD1 or TRBD2 (5 bases each). The V gene lost 4 bases and the J gene lost 2 bases, with 11 bases spanning the gap. The length of the CDR3 is 13 residues. The V gene's germline CDR1 is SQVTM and CDR2 ANQGSEA. CDR3: CSVGGPLQETQYF. CDR3 DNA: TGCAGCGTTGGGGGACCTTTACAAGAGACCCAGTACTTC.

This clonotype showed up just a few times. The rearrangement links TRBV4-2 to TRBJ2-7; D possibly corresponds to TRBD1 (6 bases). Looked up from germline, CDR1 is LGHNA and CDR2 is YNFKEQ. The germline V and J ends were trimmed by 1 base and 3 bases, with 13 bases remaining between them. The CDR3 sequence is 15 residues long. DNA for the CDR3: TGTGCCAGCAGCCAAGCGGGAAGGGGGAACTACGAGCAGTACTTC. Its translation: CASSQAGRGNYEQYF.

J is TRBJ2-3 and V is TRBV3-1; 8 bases are shared with TRBD2. Germline values: CDR1 LGHDT, CDR2 YNNKEL (reference sequence). The CDR3 runs to 15 residues. J was trimmed by 5 bases and V by 4 bases; bases with no gene match: 8. CDR3 in amino acids: CASSLTGGRRDTQYF. Here the CDR3 DNA reads TGTGCCAGCAGCCTCACGGGGGGGCGGAGAGATACGCAGTATTTT.

The rearrangement joins TRBV14 to TRBJ2-2; 8 bases fit TRBD1. V was pared by 1 base and J by 4 bases, with 2 bases of the junction left unmatched. Germline V gives CDR1 SGHDN, CDR2 FVKESK. The length of the CDR3 is 15 residues. This CDR3 reads CASSQAGTGTGELFF. The CDR3 DNA reads as TGTGCCAGCAGCCAAGCCGGGACAGGCACCGGGGAGCTGTTTTTT. Full variable domain (missing parts from reference TRBV14 and TRBJ2-2): EAGVTQFPSHSVIEKGQTVTLRCDPISGHDNLYWYRRVMGKEIKFLLHFVKESKQDESGMPNNRFLAERTGGTYSTLKVQPAELEDSGVYFCASSQAGTGTGELFFGEGSRLTVL.

V and J are TRBV4-3 and TRBJ2-7; D is unclear. The V and J ends lost 0 bases and 3 bases respectively, with 18 bases between them. The germline V gene encodes CDR1 LGHNA and CDR2 YSLEER. This CDR3 comprises 17 residues. Written as DNA, the CDR3 is TGCGCCAGCAGCCAAGATGGGCGTCGGGCCGCCTTCTACGAGCAGTACTTC. Translating it yields CASSQDGRRAAFYEQYF.

This clonotype was observed once. This rearrangement joins TRBV6-2 or TRBV6-3 to TRBJ2-3; 11 positions agree with TRBD2. Trimming cost V 10 bases and J 0 bases; bases outside gene matches: 18. CDR3 length: 19 residues. Germline V CDR1 and CDR2: MNHEY, SVGEGT. The CDR3 spells CATNPRVSSGGTSTDTQYF. The CDR3 DNA is TGTGCCACCAACCCCCGAGTGTCTAGCGGGGGGACTAGCACAGATACGCAGTATTTT.

This chain uses TRBV12-3 or TRBV12-4 with TRBJ2-3; the D gene is possibly TRBD2 (5 bases). This CDR3 contains 13 residues. Between the trimmed V and J ends, which lost 9 bases and 4 bases, there was a span of 14 bases. The CDR3 spells CASRTFSPDTQYF. The CDR3 DNA reads as TGTGCCAGTCGGACTTTTTCCCCAGATACGCAGTATTTT.

This clonotype was observed a single time. V is TRBV12-3 or TRBV12-4 and J is TRBJ2-1, with D perhaps matching TRBD1 (5 bases). Deletions cut 4 bases from V and 4 bases from J, with 14 bases between. The CDR3 runs 15 residues. The CDR3 nucleotides are TGTGCCAGCAGTTACCAGGACACGGTTTACAATGAGCAGTTCTTC. Protein product: CASSYQDTVYNEQFF.